Each of the 30 T cell receptor beta chains below was sequenced from the same sample in a study of shared clonotypes between healthy human individuals. Some clones are missing from TCRdb's copy, which holds only in-frame ones; the method was immunoSEQ multiplex PCR. The table includes approximately 240,000 clones, just over 65% detected once. Sequencing was performed on memory CD4+ T cells sorted from blood. As to subset: CD45RA-negative fraction. All receptors derive from a man aged 25-45 years in good health.

The genes are TRBV18 and TRBJ2-7; D perhaps matches TRBD1 (5 bases). This CDR3 is 14 amino acids long. The V end was cut by 4 bases, the J end by 2 bases, with 12 bases between. The germline CDR1 and CDR2 sequences are KGHSH and LQKENI. CDR3 in DNA: TGTGCCAGCTCACAGGCCCAGGGTCCCTACGAGCAGTACTTC. Translation: CASSQAQGPYEQYF.

In this sample, this clone turned up a few times. The chain combines TRBV7-6 with TRBJ1-5, with a tentative D call TRBD1 (5 bases). Trimming stripped 4 bases from V and 5 bases from J, with 9 bases between. CDR1 and CDR2 (germline): SGHVS, FNYEAQ. This CDR3 spans 13 amino acids. The CDR3 protein is CASSSEQDQPQHF. CDR3 coding DNA: TGTGCCAGCAGCTCGGAACAGGATCAGCCCCAGCATTTT.

The rearrangement uses TRBV10-3 and TRBJ2-3; the match to TRBD1 covers 7 bases. Germline V lookup: CDR1 ENHRY, CDR2 SYGVKD. V dropped 6 bases and J dropped 4; count of bases not matched to a gene: 4. The CDR3 runs 13 residues. The CDR3 sequence is CAISRTGADTQYF. CDR3 nucleotides: TGTGCCATCAGCAGAACAGGGGCAGATACGCAGTATTTT.

A note on this clone: The sample holds other DNA sequences that translate to the same CDR3. This chain links TRBV28 with TRBJ1-4; D might be TRBD1 (5 bases). This CDR3 region has 13 residues. V lost 11 bases and J lost 4, with 14 bases in between. The germline gives CDR1 MDHEN, CDR2 SYDVKM. The CDR3 loop is CAVETALNEKLFF. The CDR3 nucleotides read TGTGCCGTCGAGACAGCCCTTAATGAAAAACTGTTTTTT.

This clone was counted between two and nine times. The chain links TRBV21-1 to TRBJ2-3; the table names TRBD1, a call not compared with the DNA. TRBV21-1 is a pseudogene locus. The CDR3 spans 13 residues. The CDR3 region is CASSKVSRAPIHF. CDR3 in DNA: TGTGCCAGCAGCAAAGTTTCCAGGGCGCCAATTCATTTT.

The rearrangement links TRBV4-1 to TRBJ2-7, with no clear D. The germline gives CDR1 MGHRA, CDR2 YSYEKL. CDR3 length: 12 amino acids. Trimming cost V 1 base and J 4 bases, with 5 bases left between them. This CDR3 reads CASSQVGYEQYF. Written as DNA, the CDR3 is TGCGCCAGCAGCCAAGTGGGATACGAGCAGTACTTC.

This clone was observed many times. The CDR3 loop reads CASSERATYGYTF. CDR3 nucleotides: TGTGCCAGCAGTGAACGGGCCACCTATGGCTACACCTTC. The chain combines TRBV6-1 with TRBJ1-2; D gene uncertain. Germline-derived CDR1 and CDR2 are MNHNS and SASEGT. The V and J ends lost 2 bases and 4 bases respectively, with 8 bases between them. The CDR3 has 13 amino acids.

This clone was seen repeatedly, ten times or more. The gene calls are TRBV6-4 and TRBJ2-3, with TRBD2 identical over 8 bases. The length of the CDR3 is 15 residues. After removal of 4 bases from V and 4 bases from J, the junction contained 7 bases not matched to a gene. The germline V gene has CDR1 MRHNA and CDR2 SNTAGT. CDR3 nucleotide sequence: TGTGCCAGCAGTGCTGGGCGGGAGGCTTCAGATACGCAGTATTTT. Protein product: CASSAGREASDTQYF.

The J gene is TRBJ2-4, the V gene TRBV28; tentatively, D is TRBD1 or TRBD2 (5 bases each). CDR3 length: 15 amino acids. Trimming cost V 5 bases and J 4 bases, with 15 bases left between them. Germline V gene lookup returns CDR1 MDHEN and CDR2 SYDVKM. The CDR3 coding sequence is TGTGCCAGCAGTCTTGTCGGGACGGAAAAAAACATTCAGTACTTC. Its protein is CASSLVGTEKNIQYF.

J is TRBJ2-7 and V is TRBV7-8; D is unresolved. In germline, CDR1 is SGHVS, CDR2 FQNEAQ. V was trimmed by 8 bases and J by 1 base, leaving 12 bases between them. The CDR3 is made up of 13 amino acids. DNA for the CDR3: TGTGCCAGCGGTGCCCTAGGATCCTACGAGCAGTACTTC. It specifies CASGALGSYEQYF.

The chain has TRBV19 and TRBJ2-6, with a weak D call TRBD2 (5 bases). CDR1 LNHDA and CDR2 SQIVND come from the germline V gene (reference sequence). The CDR3 extends over 16 amino acids. The V end was cut by 7 bases, the J end by 2 bases, with 15 bases between. DNA of the CDR3: TGTGCCAGTAATACCCCCGCCGGGACTGGGGCCAACGTCCTGACTTTC. Translating gives CASNTPAGTGANVLTF.

For this clone: One end of the junction is discordant with germline, which a read error may explain. The V gene is TRBV7-2, the J gene TRBJ2-7, with 10 bases aligning to TRBD2. Germline CDR1 and CDR2: SGHTA and FQGNSA. CDR3 length equals 14 residues. DNA for the CDR3: TGTGCCAGCAGCTTAGGATTGTCTAGCGGGAGCTCGGACTTC. Translation gives CASSLGLSSGSSDF.

This clone has only a few counts. The rearrangement joins TRBV7-9 to TRBJ2-7; the match to TRBD2 covers 10 bases. Trimming cost V 2 bases and J 6 bases; bases outside gene matches: 10. This CDR3 comprises 16 residues. CDR1 is SEHNR, CDR2 FQNEAQ, per germline (reference sequence). CDR3 residues: CASSLSLAGATPEQYF. CDR3 nucleotide sequence: TGTGCCAGCAGCTTAAGCCTAGCGGGAGCCACCCCCGAGCAGTACTTC.

This clone was found a few times. The V call is TRBV6-4, the J call TRBJ2-3, with D hard to call. In germline, CDR1 is MRHNA, CDR2 SNTAGT. Trimming cost V 2 bases and J 7 bases, with 13 bases left between them. This CDR3 is 14 amino acids long. The CDR3 sequence is CASSDRSEGHTQYF. CDR3 nucleotide sequence: TGTGCCAGCAGTGACAGGTCAGAAGGGCATACGCAGTATTTT.

The rearrangement joins TRBV5-4 to TRBJ2-7; either TRBD1 or TRBD2 may fit D (5 bases each). Trimming took off 4 bases at V and 0 bases at J, with 14 bases between the two ends. Germline V gives CDR1 SGHNT, CDR2 YYREEE (reference sequence). The CDR3 consists of 15 residues. The DNA of the CDR3 is TGTGCCAGCAGCCTCAACTCGGGACGCTCCTACGAGCAGTACTTC. This translates into CASSLNSGRSYEQYF.

This clone was observed a few times. The chain is built from TRBV11-2 and TRBJ2-4, with 7 bases matching TRBD1. The V segment lost 4 bases and the J segment 1 base; nucleotides outside the gene matches: 10. The CDR3 is made up of 17 amino acids. Germline CDR1 is SGHAT and CDR2 is FQNNGV. The CDR3 nucleotides read TGTGCCAGCAGCTCGAACAGGGGCCCTTCGGCCAAAAACATTCAGTACTTC. It yields the protein CASSSNRGPSAKNIQYF.

J is TRBJ2-2 and V is TRBV29-1; either TRBD1 or TRBD2 may fit D (5 bases each). Trimming took 6 bases from V and 0 from J, leaving 17 bases between them. From germline, CDR1 is SQVTM and CDR2 ANQGSEA. CDR3 length equals 16 residues. The CDR3 DNA reads as TGCAGCGTCGGTTCCGGGACGGTAACGAACACCGGGGAGCTGTTTTTT. It codes for CSVGSGTVTNTGELFF.

In DNA form, the CDR3 reads TGTGCCAGCAGCTTGGGACTGCCGCTTTTAGGCAATGAGCAGTTCTTC. Protein sequence: CASSLGLPLLGNEQFF. The chain combines TRBV7-2 with TRBJ2-1, with D possibly TRBD2 on 6 matching bases. Germline values: CDR1 SGHTA, CDR2 FQGNSA. The CDR3 is 16 residues long. V was trimmed by 3 bases and J by 6 bases, leaving 18 bases between them. Drawing the rest from reference TRBV7-2 and TRBJ2-1, the complete variable domain is GAGVSQSPSNKVTEKGKDVELRCDPISGHTALYWYRQSLGQGLEFLIYFQGNSAPDKSGLPSDRFSAERTGGSVSTLTIQRTQQEDSAVYLCASSLGLPLLGNEQFFGPGTRLTVL.

This chain uses TRBV9 with TRBJ2-7, with TRBD2 matching 14 bases. The J segment lost 3 bases and the V segment lost 3 bases, leaving 2 bases of the junction unmatched. CDR1 is SGDLS and CDR2 is YYNGEE in the germline V gene. This CDR3 has 15 amino acids. Written as DNA, the CDR3 is TGTGCCAGCAGCGGGGGACTAGCGGGAGTCTACGAGCAGTACTTC. It yields the protein CASSGGLAGVYEQYF.

The chain has TRBV6-4 and TRBJ1-2, with D uncertain. There are 13 residues in the CDR3. Germline CDR1 and CDR2: MRHNA and SNTAGT. Between the trimmed V and J ends, which lost 6 bases and 3 bases, there was a span of 11 bases. CDR3 region: CASSPSFDYGYTF. The CDR3 DNA reads as TGTGCCAGCAGCCCGTCCTTCGACTATGGCTACACCTTC.

The rearrangement links TRBV11-2 to TRBJ2-7, with 7 bases fitting TRBD1. The V segment lost 6 bases and the J segment 6 bases; nucleotides outside the gene matches: 8. The germline gives CDR1 SGHAT, CDR2 FQNNGV. The CDR3 covers 13 residues. The CDR3 coding sequence is TGTGCCAGCAGAATACAACAGGGGAGCGAGCAGTACTTC. Protein product: CASRIQQGSEQYF.

This clone showed up just a few times. This chain joins TRBV10-1 and TRBJ2-3; TRBD2 is a possible D gene (5 bases). The germline V and J ends were trimmed by 5 bases and 2 bases, with 14 bases remaining between them. CDR1 WNHNN and CDR2 SYGVQD come from the germline V gene (reference sequence). The CDR3 has 15 amino acids. The CDR3 protein is CASSQERYYTDTQYF. In DNA, the CDR3 is TGCGCCAGCAGTCAGGAGCGGTACTACACAGATACGCAGTATTTT.

In DNA form, the CDR3 reads TGCGCCAGCAGCTTGGTGGAGGAGGGCACAGATACGCAGTATTTT. Its translation is CASSLVEEGTDTQYF. The chain links TRBV5-1 to TRBJ2-3; a weak D match, TRBD2 (5 bases). Germline lookup yields CDR1 SGHRS and CDR2 YFSETQ. V lost 0 bases, J lost 1 base, and 9 bases lay in between. The CDR3 is made up of 15 amino acids.

This clone was seen more than once but under ten times. The genes are TRBV6-1 and TRBJ1-1, with D unclear. CDR3 length equals 13 residues. The V end was cut by 3 bases, the J end by 4 bases, with 9 bases between. Germline V gene data show CDR1 as MNHNS and CDR2 as SASEGT. CDR3 residues: CASSDGWGTEAFF. CDR3 sequence (DNA): TGTGCCAGCAGTGATGGATGGGGCACTGAAGCTTTCTTT.

This clone showed up just a few times. This rearrangement joins TRBV30 to TRBJ2-1; D is undetermined. The germline gives CDR1 GTSNPN, CDR2 SVGIG (reference sequence). CDR3 length equals 13 residues. With 0 bases removed from V and 6 bases from J, the gap between germline ends came to 9 bases. The DNA for the CDR3 is TGTGCCTGGAGTGTCTCTAACGGCAATGAGCAGTTCTTC. This gives the protein CAWSVSNGNEQFF. Full variable domain (missing parts from reference TRBV30 and TRBJ2-1): SQTIHQWPATLVQPVGSPLSLECTVEGTSNPNLYWYRQAAGRGLQLLFYSVGIGQISSEVPQNLSASRPQDRQFILSSKKLLLSDSGFYLCAWSVSNGNEQFFGPGTRLTVL.

J is TRBJ2-3 and V is TRBV7-2, with 9 positions matching TRBD1. The CDR3 runs 15 residues. The V gene's germline CDR1 is SGHTA and CDR2 FQGNSA. The V and J ends lost 5 bases and 1 base, in that order; junction bases with no gene match: 4. This chain's CDR3 is CASSGRQGGTDTQYF. The CDR3 coding sequence is TGTGCCAGCAGCGGACGACAGGGGGGCACAGATACGCAGTATTTT.

This chain joins TRBV28 and TRBJ1-4; D is uncertain. Germline CDR1 is MDHEN and CDR2 is SYDVKM. The CDR3 covers 13 residues. V lost 10 bases and J 8 bases, leaving 17 bases between the germline ends. CDR3 sequence (DNA): TGTGCCACCTCTTCCGGGTGGGGAGAAAAACTGTTTTTT. This encodes CATSSGWGEKLFF.

This chain uses TRBV15 with TRBJ1-1; D is undetermined. The V and J ends lost 1 base and 8 bases respectively, with 14 bases between them. CDR1 LNHNV and CDR2 YYDKDF come from the germline V gene (reference sequence). The CDR3 contains 14 residues. As DNA, the CDR3 is TGTGCCACCAGCAGAGGAGCCCCGGGCGCGGAAGCTTTCTTT. It specifies CATSRGAPGAEAFF.

This clone was detected once. The gene calls are TRBV7-2 and TRBJ2-1, with D possibly being TRBD2 (5 bases). The CDR3 loop spans 16 amino acids. Germline V lookup: CDR1 SGHTA, CDR2 FQGNSA. V was clipped by 3 bases and J by 4 bases, with 16 bases between them. CDR3 sequence (DNA): TGTGCCAGCAGCTTCGGACTTCCGCTAATATACAATGAGCAGTTCTTC. Translation: CASSFGLPLIYNEQFF.

This chain connects TRBV29-1 to TRBJ2-1, with TRBD2 matching 7 bases. CDR1 is SQVTM and CDR2 is ANQGSEA in the germline V gene. The V segment lost 1 base and the J segment 2 bases; nucleotides outside the gene matches: 8. This CDR3 has 16 residues. This CDR3 is CSVEASGGRTYNEQFF. The CDR3 DNA is TGCAGCGTTGAAGCTAGCGGCGGTAGGACCTACAATGAGCAGTTCTTC.